A few counts support the clone carrying this T cell receptor (beta chain). Its antigen remains unknown. Germline V gene sequence: CDR1 KGHSH, CDR2 LQKENI. The CDR3 is 12 amino acids. V dropped 1 base and J dropped 7 bases, with 7 bases sitting between them. This record comes from a study of T-cell memory formation after mild COVID-19. Study-wide results and limits: CD4/CD8 balance characterized clones contracting day 15 to 85, and CD4+ skew characterized later expanders. Contracting CD4+ clones sat mainly in CM and EM; CD8+ in EMRA.

TCRdb redid the calling of the 5' RACE reads with MiXCR, one entry per CDR3 protein. There are approximately 260,000 distinct CDR3 sequences in the sample; over 15% occur only once, and 22% lies in the top ten. The material sequenced was PBMCs or a T cell subset sorted from them (not recorded which). The rearrangement links TRBV18 to TRBJ1-1; D is uncertain. This TCR derives from a young man who had mild COVID-19 (a few samples of this study predate the infection). Cell type and time point are not known. The DNA of the CDR3 is TGTGCCAGCTCACCACAGGAGGATGAAGCTTTCTTT. It translates to CASSPQEDEAFF.